The rows below give T cell receptor beta chains drawn from one sample of a study of T cell responses to AZD1222 COVID-19 vaccine. The method was immunoSEQ multiplex PCR; TCRdb's version includes in-frame clones alone and lacks a portion of them. This sample has 180,000 or so clones, with roughly 92% found just once. This sample comprised peripheral blood, obtained on day 0 of AZD1222 vaccination. Receptors were obtained from an adult in good health. Each CDR3 is given with its conserved first and last residue.

v_gene,j_gene,CDR3aa
TRBV3-1/TRBV3-2,TRBJ2-2,CASSSASGRALGELFF
TRBV12-3/TRBV12-4,TRBJ1-1,CADRVGDRGEAFF
TRBV29-1,TRBJ1-2,CSVEEGPYGYTF
TRBV4-1,TRBJ2-1,CASSHPPGPGNEQFF
TRBV19,TRBJ2-1,CASSKAAGSYNEQFF
TRBV3-1/TRBV3-2,TRBJ1-1,CASSQGWGSEAFF
TRBV24-1,TRBJ2-2,CATSGGTASTGELFF
TRBV6-5,TRBJ2-7,CASSPIPAVPYEQYF
TRBV3-1/TRBV3-2,TRBJ1-2,CASSQGEQGRGGYTF
TRBV2,TRBJ1-2,CASTAPGGNYGYTF